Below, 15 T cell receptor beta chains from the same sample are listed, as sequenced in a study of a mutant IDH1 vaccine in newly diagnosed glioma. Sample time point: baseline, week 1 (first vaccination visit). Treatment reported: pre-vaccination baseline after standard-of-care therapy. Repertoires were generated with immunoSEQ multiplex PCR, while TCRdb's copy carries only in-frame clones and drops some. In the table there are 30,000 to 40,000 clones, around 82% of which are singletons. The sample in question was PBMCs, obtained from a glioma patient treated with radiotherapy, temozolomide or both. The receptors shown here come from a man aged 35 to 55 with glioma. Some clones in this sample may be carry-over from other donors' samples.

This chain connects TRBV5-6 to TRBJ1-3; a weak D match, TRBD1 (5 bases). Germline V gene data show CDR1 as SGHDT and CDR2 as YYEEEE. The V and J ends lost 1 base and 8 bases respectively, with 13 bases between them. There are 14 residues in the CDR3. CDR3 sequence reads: CASSLLDMRYTIYF. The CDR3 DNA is TGTGCCAGCAGCTTGCTGGACATGAGGTACACCATATATTTT.

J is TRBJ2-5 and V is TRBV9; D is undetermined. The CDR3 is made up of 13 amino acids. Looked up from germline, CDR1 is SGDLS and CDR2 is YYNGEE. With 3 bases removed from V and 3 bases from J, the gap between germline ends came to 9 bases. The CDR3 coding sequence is TGTGCCAGCAGCGATCGCTTAGAAGAGACCCAGTACTTC. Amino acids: CASSDRLEETQYF.

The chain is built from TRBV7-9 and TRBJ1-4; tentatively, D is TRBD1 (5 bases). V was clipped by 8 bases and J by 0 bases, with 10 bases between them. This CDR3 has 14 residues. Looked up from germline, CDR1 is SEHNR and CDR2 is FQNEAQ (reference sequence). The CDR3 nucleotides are TGTGCCAGCGCGGGGGATGCAACTAATGAAAAACTGTTTTTT. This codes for CASAGDATNEKLFF.

CDR3 sequence reads: CASSSGDSFYGYTF. The CDR3 DNA follows: TGCGCCAGCAGCTCGGGGGACAGTTTCTATGGCTACACCTTC. This chain connects TRBV5-1 to TRBJ1-2, with TRBD1 matching 7 bases. The V segment lost 3 bases and the J segment 4 bases; nucleotides outside the gene matches: 6. There are 14 residues in the CDR3. The germline V gene has CDR1 SGHRS and CDR2 YFSETQ.

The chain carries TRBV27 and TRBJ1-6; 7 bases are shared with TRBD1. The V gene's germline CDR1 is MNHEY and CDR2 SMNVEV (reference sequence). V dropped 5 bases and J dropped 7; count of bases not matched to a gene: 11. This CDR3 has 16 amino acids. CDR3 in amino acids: CASSRRDTGVNSPLHF. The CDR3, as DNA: TGTGCCAGCAGTCGCCGAGATACAGGGGTAAATTCACCCCTCCACTTT.

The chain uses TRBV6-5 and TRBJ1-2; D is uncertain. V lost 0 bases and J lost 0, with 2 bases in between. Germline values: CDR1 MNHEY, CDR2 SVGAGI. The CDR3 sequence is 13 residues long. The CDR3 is CASSYSPNYGYTF. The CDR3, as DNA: TGTGCCAGCAGTTACTCCCCTAACTATGGCTACACCTTC.

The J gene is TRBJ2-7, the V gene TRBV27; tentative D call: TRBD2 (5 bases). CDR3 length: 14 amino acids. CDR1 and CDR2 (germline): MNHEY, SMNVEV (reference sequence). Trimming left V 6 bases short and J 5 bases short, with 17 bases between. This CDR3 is CASRTQRERNEQYF. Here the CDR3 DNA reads TGTGCCAGCAGGACCCAAAGGGAGAGAAACGAGCAGTACTTC.

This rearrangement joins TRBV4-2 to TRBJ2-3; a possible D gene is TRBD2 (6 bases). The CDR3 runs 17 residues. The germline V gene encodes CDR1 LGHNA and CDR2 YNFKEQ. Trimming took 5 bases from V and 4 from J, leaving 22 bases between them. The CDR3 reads CASSFISLYSSADTQYF. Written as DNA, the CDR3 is TGTGCCAGCAGCTTCATCTCCCTCTATTCTAGCGCAGATACGCAGTATTTT.

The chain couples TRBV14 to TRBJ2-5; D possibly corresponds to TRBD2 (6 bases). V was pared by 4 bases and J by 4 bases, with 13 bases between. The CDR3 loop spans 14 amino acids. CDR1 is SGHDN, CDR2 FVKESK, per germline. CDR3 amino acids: CASSRRGLGETQYF. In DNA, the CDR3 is TGTGCCAGCAGCCGGAGGGGCCTGGGAGAGACCCAGTACTTC.

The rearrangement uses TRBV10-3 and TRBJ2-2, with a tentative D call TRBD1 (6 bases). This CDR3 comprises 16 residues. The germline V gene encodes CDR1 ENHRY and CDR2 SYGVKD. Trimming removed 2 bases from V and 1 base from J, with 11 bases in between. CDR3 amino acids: CAISERTVRNTGELFF. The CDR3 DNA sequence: TGTGCCATCAGTGAGCGGACAGTTAGGAACACCGGGGAGCTGTTTTTT.

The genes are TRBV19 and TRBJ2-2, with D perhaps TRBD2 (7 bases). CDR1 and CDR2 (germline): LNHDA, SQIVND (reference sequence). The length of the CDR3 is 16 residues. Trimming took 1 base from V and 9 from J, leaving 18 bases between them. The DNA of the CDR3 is TGTGCCAGTAGTATAGGAGGGGGGAGGGCCTTTCGGGAGCTGTTTTTT. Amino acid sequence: CASSIGGGRAFRELFF.

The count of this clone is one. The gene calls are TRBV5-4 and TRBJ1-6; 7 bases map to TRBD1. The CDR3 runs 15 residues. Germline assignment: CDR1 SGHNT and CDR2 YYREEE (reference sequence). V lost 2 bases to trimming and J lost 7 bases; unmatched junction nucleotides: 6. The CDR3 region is CASSLLETGNSPLHF. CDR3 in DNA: TGTGCCAGCAGCTTACTAGAGACAGGGAATTCACCCCTCCACTTT.

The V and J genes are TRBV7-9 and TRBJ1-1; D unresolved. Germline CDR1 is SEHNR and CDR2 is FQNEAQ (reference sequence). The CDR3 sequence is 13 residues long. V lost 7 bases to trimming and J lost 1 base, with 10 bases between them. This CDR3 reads CASTLTENTEAFF. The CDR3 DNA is TGTGCCAGCACCCTGACGGAGAACACTGAAGCTTTCTTT. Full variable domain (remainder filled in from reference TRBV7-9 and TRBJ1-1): DTGVSQNPRHKITKRGQNVTFRCDPISEHNRLYWYRQTLGQGPEFLTYFQNEAQLEKSRLLSDRFSAERPKGSFSTLEIQRTEQGDSAMYLCASTLTENTEAFFGQGTRLTVV.

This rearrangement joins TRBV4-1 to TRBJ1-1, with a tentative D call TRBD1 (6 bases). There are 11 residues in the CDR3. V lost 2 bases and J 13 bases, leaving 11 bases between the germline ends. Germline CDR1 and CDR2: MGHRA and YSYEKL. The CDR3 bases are TGCGCCAGCAGCCAACGGGACACTCTTTTCTTT. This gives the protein CASSQRDTLFF.

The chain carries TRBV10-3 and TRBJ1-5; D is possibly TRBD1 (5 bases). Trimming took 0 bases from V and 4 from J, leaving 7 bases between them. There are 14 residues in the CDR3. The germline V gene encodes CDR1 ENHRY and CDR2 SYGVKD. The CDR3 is CAISESRGNQPQHF. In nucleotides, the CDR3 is TGTGCCATCAGTGAGTCTAGGGGAAATCAGCCCCAGCATTTT.